The source of this T cell receptor beta chain is a study of blood T cell repertoires in COVID-19. Study-wide background: Samples came from the United States, Italy and Spain, spanning acute and convalescent COVID-19. PBMCs, B-cell-depleted T cells, or T cells provided the cDNA or gDNA that made up the material.

Methods used by the authors: Reference gene primer amplification gave nucleated cell count estimates. The protocol was immunoSEQ multiplex PCR, while the TCRdb copy is restricted to in-frame clones and leaves out a portion. That table supplies the V and J calls and clone size; D and trimming were determined from the DNA. The sample holds fewer than 120,000 clones; less than 85% are singletons and the top ten take about 3.7%. This CDR3 comprises 13 residues. Germline V gene sequence: CDR1 SNHLY, CDR2 FYNNEI. V shed 5 bases and J shed 1 base, with 9 bases lying between them. The chain joins TRBV2 to TRBJ2-7; a possible D gene is TRBD2 (6 bases). Sequenced: peripheral blood. The origin of this receptor is a woman over 75 with acute or convalescent COVID-19. Here the CDR3 DNA reads TGTGCCAGCAGTCTGGGGGGTTCCTACGAGCAGTACTTC. It translates to CASSLGGSYEQYF.